This entry features one TCR beta chain sequence. This entry belongs to a study of blood T cell repertoires in COVID-19. Assay: immunoSEQ multiplex PCR; the TCRdb copy retains only in-frame clones and omits some. The repertoire consists of about 180,000 clones, with roughly 88% occurring once and the leading ten covering around 7%. The CDR3 is 15 residues long. The V gene lost 2 bases and the J gene lost 2 bases, with 11 bases spanning the gap. In germline, CDR1 is SGHDT, CDR2 YYEEEE. Sequencing was performed on peripheral blood. This receptor was taken from a woman in her thirties or forties with COVID-19, enrolled during active disease. The chain joins TRBV5-6 to TRBJ1-3; D might be TRBD1 (6 bases). Here the CDR3 DNA reads TGTGCCAGCAGCTTTACCCCAGGGGCTGGAAACACCATATATTTT. Amino acid sequence: CASSFTPGAGNTIYF.